The 31 T cell receptor beta chains presented below share a single source sample, sequenced in a study of monozygotic twins with inflammatory bowel disease. With the 5' RACE reads reprocessed, TCRdb shows one record per CDR3 protein and no DNA. The sample includes 200,000 to 250,000 distinct CDR3 sequences. The sample comprised blood. These receptors originate from a human donor with ulcerative colitis or Crohn's disease, or a healthy co-twin of an affected twin (not recorded which).

The gene calls are TRBV4-2 and TRBJ2-1; absent DNA, TCRdb's TRBD1 call cannot be checked. CDR1 LGHNA and CDR2 YNFKEQ come from the germline V gene. The CDR3 loop spans 14 amino acids. The CDR3 region is CASSQVYRGNEQFF.

The rearrangement joins TRBV29-1 to TRBJ2-7. The germline V gene encodes CDR1 SQVTM and CDR2 ANQGSEA. The CDR3 totals 11 residues. The CDR3 loop reads CSVELGYEQYF.

This rearrangement joins TRBV6-1 to TRBJ1-3. Per germline, CDR1 MNHNS and CDR2 SASEGT. The CDR3 has 14 amino acids. The chain's CDR3 is CASRQEVEGNTIYF.

This chain connects TRBV3-1 to TRBJ2-1; as DNA is missing, the TRBD1 call by TCRdb cannot be tested. This CDR3 is 12 amino acids long. Germline V CDR1 and CDR2: LGHDT, YNNKEL (reference sequence). CDR3 region: CASSGGQSEQFF.

V usage is TRBV30 and J usage is TRBJ1-4; TCRdb's assignment of TRBD1 cannot be checked, as there is no DNA. This CDR3 has 16 amino acids. Per germline, CDR1 GTSNPN and CDR2 SVGIG (reference sequence). The CDR3 loop reads CAWSAPGRGLNEKLFF.

CDR3 residues: CSANRGGKDTQYF. The gene calls are TRBV20-1 and TRBJ2-3; TCRdb's D call of TRBD1 is untestable without DNA. The CDR3 has 13 residues. Germline CDR1 is DFQATT and CDR2 is SNEGSKA (reference sequence).

V and J are TRBV5-1 and TRBJ2-7; TCRdb proposes TRBD1, but this gene call is untestable without DNA. The CDR3 extends over 15 amino acids. Germline loops: CDR1 SGHRS, CDR2 YFSETQ. CDR3 sequence: CASSLEGGGPYEQYF.

The chain recombines TRBV20-1 with TRBJ1-5; as DNA is missing, the TRBD1 call by TCRdb cannot be tested. Germline assignment: CDR1 DFQATT and CDR2 SNEGSKA (reference sequence). CDR3 size: 15 residues. The CDR3 region is CSASPGTGANQPQHF.

This rearrangement joins TRBV9 to TRBJ2-4; TCRdb selects TRBD2, and the lack of DNA leaves this call unchecked. Germline CDR1 reads SGDLS; CDR2 reads YYNGEE. This CDR3 comprises 14 residues. The chain's CDR3 is CASSPRAGRDIQYF.

The rearrangement links TRBV24-1 to TRBJ2-2; TCRdb calls TRBD1, which cannot be checked without DNA. From germline, CDR1 is KGHDR and CDR2 SFDVKD. This CDR3 is built from 15 residues. CDR3 sequence: CATSDPGRNTGELFF.

This chain connects TRBV12-3 or TRBV12-4 to TRBJ2-7; TCRdb gives TRBD1 as the D gene, but with no DNA this cannot be confirmed. The CDR3 totals 15 residues. CDR3 sequence: CASSFKTTGAREQYF.

The chain has TRBV5-1 and TRBJ2-2; as DNA is missing, the TRBD1 call by TCRdb cannot be tested. The germline V gene has CDR1 SGHRS and CDR2 YFSETQ. CDR3 length: 15 amino acids. The CDR3 here is CASSLGTVNTGELFF.

The V call is TRBV7-9, the J call TRBJ2-1; TCRdb names TRBD2, which stays unverified in the absence of DNA. The CDR3 has 15 amino acids. Germline CDR1 SEHNR, CDR2 FQNEAQ (reference sequence). This CDR3 reads CASRFPGSGSYEQFF.

The chain's CDR3 is CASSTTETWNTEAFF. The chain has TRBV6-2 or TRBV6-3 and TRBJ1-1; TCRdb selects TRBD1, and the lack of DNA leaves this call unchecked. The CDR3 is made up of 15 amino acids. The germline V gene encodes CDR1 MNHEY and CDR2 SVGEGT.

This chain joins TRBV15 and TRBJ1-1; the D call of TRBD1 rests on TCRdb alone, since no DNA is present to check it. The CDR3 extends over 15 amino acids. Germline V lookup: CDR1 LNHNV, CDR2 YYDKDF (reference sequence). The CDR3: CATSRDRGGVTEAFF.

The V gene is TRBV7-2, the J gene TRBJ2-3; TCRdb lists TRBD2, though no DNA is available to test this call. The germline V gene encodes CDR1 SGHTA and CDR2 FQGNSA. The CDR3 runs to 16 residues. The CDR3 sequence: CASSLFGLAGADTQYF. Together with reference TRBV7-2 and TRBJ2-3, the CDR3 gives the full variable domain: GAGVSQSPSNKVTEKGKDVELRCDPISGHTALYWYRQSLGQGLEFLIYFQGNSAPDKSGLPSDRFSAERTGGSVSTLTIQRTQQEDSAVYLCASSLFGLAGADTQYFGPGTRLTVL.

The rearrangement uses TRBV7-2 and TRBJ1-2; TCRdb's assignment of TRBD1 cannot be checked, as there is no DNA. Germline V CDR1 and CDR2: SGHTA, FQGNSA. The CDR3 is made up of 15 amino acids. CDR3 protein: CASSPRQGRDYGYTF.

V and J are TRBV29-1 and TRBJ2-7; TCRdb's D gene call, TRBD1, goes unchecked for lack of DNA. Germline CDR1 reads SQVTM; CDR2 reads ANQGSEA. CDR3 length: 15 amino acids. The CDR3 is CSVGSLDSGPYEQYF.

The rearrangement links TRBV20-1 to TRBJ1-4. CDR3 length: 11 residues. CDR1 is DFQATT, CDR2 SNEGSKA, per germline (reference sequence). CDR3 in amino acids: CSSFEGEKLFF.

The V call is TRBV5-1, the J call TRBJ2-5; without DNA, the TCRdb call of TRBD1 cannot be checked. Germline values: CDR1 SGHRS, CDR2 YFSETQ. This CDR3 spans 13 amino acids. CDR3 sequence: CASSSRGQETQYF. Combining the CDR3 with reference TRBV5-1 and TRBJ2-5 gives the whole variable domain KAGVTQTPRYLIKTRGQQVTLSCSPISGHRSVSWYQQTPGQGLQFLFEYFSETQRNKGNFPGRFSGRQFSNSRSEMNVSTLELGDSALYLCASSSRGQETQYFGPGTRLLVL.

The chain combines TRBV4-1 with TRBJ1-5. This CDR3 is built from 13 residues. Germline V CDR1 and CDR2: MGHRA, YSYEKL. The CDR3 loop is CAGSHGYNQPQHF.

The V and J genes are TRBV20-1 and TRBJ1-1; without DNA, the TCRdb call of TRBD1 cannot be checked. This CDR3 comprises 15 residues. In germline, CDR1 is DFQATT, CDR2 SNEGSKA (reference sequence). The CDR3 here is CSALARQGRNTEAFF.

V gene TRBV5-1 combines with J gene TRBJ2-7. Germline V lookup: CDR1 SGHRS, CDR2 YFSETQ. The CDR3 has 12 amino acids. The CDR3 region is CASSRSTNEQYF.

The rearrangement links TRBV29-1 to TRBJ2-7. Germline values: CDR1 SQVTM, CDR2 ANQGSEA. The CDR3 is 15 residues long. This chain's CDR3 is CSVVLRRFPLYEQYF.

This chain connects TRBV12-3 or TRBV12-4 to TRBJ2-7; TCRdb picks TRBD1, but there is no DNA to check that call. The CDR3 covers 14 residues. The CDR3 sequence: CASSLSDSYYEQYF.

V is TRBV12-3 or TRBV12-4 and J is TRBJ1-6. This CDR3 is 16 amino acids long. CDR3: CASRASAVLGYSPLHF.

The gene calls are TRBV4-1 and TRBJ2-2. The CDR3 extends over 12 amino acids. Germline-derived CDR1 and CDR2 are MGHRA and YSYEKL. The CDR3 loop is CASSHIMGELFF.

This rearrangement joins TRBV12-3 or TRBV12-4 to TRBJ2-3; TCRdb's D call, TRBD1, is unchecked because there is no DNA. The CDR3 sequence is 15 residues long. This chain's CDR3 is CASSSWTGATDTQYF.

This chain joins TRBV7-2 and TRBJ1-2. CDR3 length: 13 residues. CDR1 is SGHTA and CDR2 is FQGNSA in the germline V gene. Here the CDR3 reads CASSLDPLYGYTF. The full variable domain, with the rest looked up from reference TRBV7-2 and TRBJ1-2, is GAGVSQSPSNKVTEKGKDVELRCDPISGHTALYWYRQSLGQGLEFLIYFQGNSAPDKSGLPSDRFSAERTGGSVSTLTIQRTQQEDSAVYLCASSLDPLYGYTFGSGTRLTVV.

This chain connects TRBV27 to TRBJ1-6; absent DNA, TCRdb's TRBD1 call cannot be checked. Germline-derived CDR1 and CDR2 are MNHEY and SMNVEV (reference sequence). CDR3 length equals 14 residues. CDR3 amino acids: CASSPGQARTPLHF.

CDR3 residues: CASSLAGANTEAFF. The V call is TRBV5-1, the J call TRBJ1-1; as DNA is missing, the TRBD1 call by TCRdb cannot be tested. The CDR3 spans 14 residues. Germline-derived CDR1 and CDR2 are SGHRS and YFSETQ. The entire variable domain, with the rest obtained from reference TRBV5-1 and TRBJ1-1, is as follows: KAGVTQTPRYLIKTRGQQVTLSCSPISGHRSVSWYQQTPGQGLQFLFEYFSETQRNKGNFPGRFSGRQFSNSRSEMNVSTLELGDSALYLCASSLAGANTEAFFGQGTRLTVV.